This T cell receptor (beta chain) is drawn from a study of blood T cell repertoires in COVID-19. The CDR3 covers 16 residues. Unmatched junction bases numbered 8, after V lost 3 bases and J lost 3 bases. CDR1 is LGHDT, CDR2 YNNKEL, per germline (reference sequence). Profiling relied on immunoSEQ multiplex PCR, and the TCRdb table lists in-frame clones only, not all of them. The data hold 95,000 to 110,000 clones, with roughly 90% observed a single time. The rearrangement links TRBV3-1 (or the pseudogene TRBV3-2) to TRBJ2-1, with 7 bases matching TRBD1. Sequencing used peripheral blood. This clonotype originated in a woman aged 55-70 years with acute or convalescent COVID-19. The CDR3: CASSHDQGVLYNEQFF. Here the CDR3 DNA reads TGTGCCAGCAGCCACGACCAGGGGGTTCTCTACAATGAGCAGTTCTTC.